This TCR beta chain was sequenced for a study of Graves' ophthalmopathy and Graves' hyperthyroidism. Study-level points and caveats: A model of 13 signatures distinguished ophthalmopathy from stable hyperthyroidism at 87.88% sensitivity and roughly 80% specificity.

This CDR3 is 14 amino acids long. The germline V and J ends were trimmed by 4 bases and 4 bases, with 12 bases remaining between them. Germline CDR1 and CDR2: ENHRY and SYGVKD. As for this clonotype: Its antigen is still unknown.

Ages of hyperthyroidism patients ran from 18 to 65, and their diagnoses were new, under 2 months' duration. Other autoimmune diseases, uncontrolled infections, pregnancy or lactation excluded patients from enrollment. Physicians reached a diagnosis by relying on clinical symptoms, serum thyroxine, TRAb, thyroid ultrasound and orbital computed tomography. RNA transcripts were the template, and TCR beta CDR3 regions were amplified from them. RT-PCR with HTBI primers came first, then second-round multiplex PCR. TCRdb re-called the multiplex PCR reads through MiXCR, storing one row per CDR3 protein. In the table there are around 1,200,000 distinct CDR3 sequences, 35% to 40% of which are singletons.

The sample was peripheral blood or thyroid tissue (not recorded which). The clonotype comes from an adult man with Graves' hyperthyroidism. The genes are TRBV10-3 and TRBJ2-3; the D is unclear. Written as DNA, the CDR3 is TGTGCCATCAGTGTCCGCCCGGATGCAGATACGCAGTATTTT. Translated, it gives CAISVRPDADTQYF.